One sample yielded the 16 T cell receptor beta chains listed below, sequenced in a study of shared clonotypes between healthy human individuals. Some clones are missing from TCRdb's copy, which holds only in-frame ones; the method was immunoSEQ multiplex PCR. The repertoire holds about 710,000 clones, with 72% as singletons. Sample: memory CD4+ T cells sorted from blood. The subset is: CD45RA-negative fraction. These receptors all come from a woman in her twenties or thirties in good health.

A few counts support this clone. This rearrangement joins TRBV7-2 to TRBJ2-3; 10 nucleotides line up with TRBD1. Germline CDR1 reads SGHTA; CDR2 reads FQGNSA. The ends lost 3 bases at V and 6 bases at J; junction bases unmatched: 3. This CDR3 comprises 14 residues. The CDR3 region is CASSFRTGGDTQYF. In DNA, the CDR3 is TGTGCCAGCAGCTTTCGGACAGGGGGGGATACGCAGTATTTT.

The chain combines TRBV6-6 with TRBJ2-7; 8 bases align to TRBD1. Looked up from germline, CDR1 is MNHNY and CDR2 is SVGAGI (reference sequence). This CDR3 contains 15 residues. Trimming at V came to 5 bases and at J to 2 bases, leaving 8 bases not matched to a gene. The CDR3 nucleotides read TGTGCCAGCAGTCCACCGGGACAGGTCGCCTACGAGCAGTACTTC. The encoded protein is CASSPPGQVAYEQYF.

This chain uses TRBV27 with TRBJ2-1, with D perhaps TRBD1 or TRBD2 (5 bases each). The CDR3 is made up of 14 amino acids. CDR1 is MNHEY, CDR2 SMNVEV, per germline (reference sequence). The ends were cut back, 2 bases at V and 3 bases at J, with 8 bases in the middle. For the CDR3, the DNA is TGTGCCAGCAGTTTAAATGGGGGCTACAATGAGCAGTTCTTC. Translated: CASSLNGGYNEQFF.

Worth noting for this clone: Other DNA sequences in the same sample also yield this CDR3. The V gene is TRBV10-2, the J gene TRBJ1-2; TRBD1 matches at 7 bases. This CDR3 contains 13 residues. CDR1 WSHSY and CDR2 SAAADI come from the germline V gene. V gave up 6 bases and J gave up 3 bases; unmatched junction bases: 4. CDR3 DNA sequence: TGCGCCAGCAGCGGAACAGGGGACTATGGCTACACCTTC. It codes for CASSGTGDYGYTF.

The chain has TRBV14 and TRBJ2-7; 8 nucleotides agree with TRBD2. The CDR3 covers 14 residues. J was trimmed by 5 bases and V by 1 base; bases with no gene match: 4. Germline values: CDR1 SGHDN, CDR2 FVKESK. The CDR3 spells CASSQGGRHDEQYF. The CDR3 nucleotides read TGTGCCAGCAGCCAAGGCGGGAGGCACGACGAGCAGTACTTC.

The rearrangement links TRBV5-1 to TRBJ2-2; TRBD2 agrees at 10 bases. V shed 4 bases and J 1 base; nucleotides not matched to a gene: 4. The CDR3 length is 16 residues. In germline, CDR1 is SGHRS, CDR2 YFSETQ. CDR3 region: CASSIRTSGNTGELFF. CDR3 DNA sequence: TGCGCCAGCAGCATCCGGACTAGCGGGAACACCGGGGAGCTGTTTTTT.

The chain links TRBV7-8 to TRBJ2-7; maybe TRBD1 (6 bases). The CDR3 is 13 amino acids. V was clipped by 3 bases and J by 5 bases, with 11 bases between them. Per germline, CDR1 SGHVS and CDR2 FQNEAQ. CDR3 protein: CASSFLQGNEQYF. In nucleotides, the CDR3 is TGTGCCAGCAGCTTCTTACAGGGAAACGAGCAGTACTTC.

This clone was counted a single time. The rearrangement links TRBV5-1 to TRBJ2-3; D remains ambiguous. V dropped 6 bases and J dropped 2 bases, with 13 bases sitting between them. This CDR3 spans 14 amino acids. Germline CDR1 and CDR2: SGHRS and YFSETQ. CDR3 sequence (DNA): TGCGCCAGCACCCTCGAGGCTAACACAGATACGCAGTATTTT. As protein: CASTLEANTDTQYF.

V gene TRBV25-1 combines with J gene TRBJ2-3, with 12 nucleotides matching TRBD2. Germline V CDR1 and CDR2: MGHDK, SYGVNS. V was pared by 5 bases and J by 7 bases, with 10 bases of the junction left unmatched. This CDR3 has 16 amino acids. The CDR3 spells CASSPLTSGGEHTQYF. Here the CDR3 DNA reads TGTGCCAGCAGTCCACTGACTAGCGGGGGCGAGCATACGCAGTATTTT.

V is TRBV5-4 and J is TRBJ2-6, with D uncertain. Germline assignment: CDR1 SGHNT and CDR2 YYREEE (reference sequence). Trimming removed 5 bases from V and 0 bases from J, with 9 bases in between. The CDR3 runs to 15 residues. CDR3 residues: CASRRQSSGANVLTF. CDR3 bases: TGTGCCAGCAGACGTCAGAGCTCTGGGGCCAACGTCCTGACTTTC.

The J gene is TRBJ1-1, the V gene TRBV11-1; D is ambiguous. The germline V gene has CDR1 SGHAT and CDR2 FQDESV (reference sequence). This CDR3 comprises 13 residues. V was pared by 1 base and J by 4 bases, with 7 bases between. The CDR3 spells CASSLEGGTEAFF. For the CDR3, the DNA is TGTGCCAGCAGCTTAGAGGGCGGCACTGAAGCTTTCTTT.

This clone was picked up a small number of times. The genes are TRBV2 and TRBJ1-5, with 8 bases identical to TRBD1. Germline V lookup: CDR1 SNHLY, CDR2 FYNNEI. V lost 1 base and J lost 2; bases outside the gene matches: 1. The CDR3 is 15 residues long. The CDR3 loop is CASSEVQGGNQPQHF. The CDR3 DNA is TGTGCCAGCAGTGAAGTACAGGGGGGCAATCAGCCCCAGCATTTT.

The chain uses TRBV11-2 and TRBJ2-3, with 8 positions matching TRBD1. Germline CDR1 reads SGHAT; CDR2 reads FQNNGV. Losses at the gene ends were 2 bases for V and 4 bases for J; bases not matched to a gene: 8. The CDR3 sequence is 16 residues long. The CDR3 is CASSLRGAGGADTQYF. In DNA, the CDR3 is TGTGCCAGCAGCTTAAGAGGGGCAGGGGGCGCAGATACGCAGTATTTT.

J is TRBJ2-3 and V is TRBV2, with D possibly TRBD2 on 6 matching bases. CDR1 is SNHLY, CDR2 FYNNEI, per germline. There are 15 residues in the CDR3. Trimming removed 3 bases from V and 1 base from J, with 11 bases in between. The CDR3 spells CASSDSSVGTDTQYF. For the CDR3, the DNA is TGTGCCAGCAGTGATTCTAGCGTCGGCACAGATACGCAGTATTTT.

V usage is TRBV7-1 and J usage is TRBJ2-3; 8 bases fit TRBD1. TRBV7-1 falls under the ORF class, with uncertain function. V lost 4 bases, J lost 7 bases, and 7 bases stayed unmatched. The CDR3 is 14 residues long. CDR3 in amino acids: CASSFGTGRNTQYF. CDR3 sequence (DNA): TGTGCCAGCAGCTTCGGGACAGGACGGAATACGCAGTATTTT.

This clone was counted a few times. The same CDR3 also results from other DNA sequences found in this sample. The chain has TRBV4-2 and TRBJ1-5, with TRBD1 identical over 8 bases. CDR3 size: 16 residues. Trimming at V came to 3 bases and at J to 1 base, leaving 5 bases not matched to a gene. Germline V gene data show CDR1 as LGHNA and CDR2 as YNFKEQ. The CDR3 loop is CASSQEQGGSNQPQHF. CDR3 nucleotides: TGTGCCAGCAGCCAGGAACAGGGGGGGAGCAATCAGCCCCAGCATTTT.